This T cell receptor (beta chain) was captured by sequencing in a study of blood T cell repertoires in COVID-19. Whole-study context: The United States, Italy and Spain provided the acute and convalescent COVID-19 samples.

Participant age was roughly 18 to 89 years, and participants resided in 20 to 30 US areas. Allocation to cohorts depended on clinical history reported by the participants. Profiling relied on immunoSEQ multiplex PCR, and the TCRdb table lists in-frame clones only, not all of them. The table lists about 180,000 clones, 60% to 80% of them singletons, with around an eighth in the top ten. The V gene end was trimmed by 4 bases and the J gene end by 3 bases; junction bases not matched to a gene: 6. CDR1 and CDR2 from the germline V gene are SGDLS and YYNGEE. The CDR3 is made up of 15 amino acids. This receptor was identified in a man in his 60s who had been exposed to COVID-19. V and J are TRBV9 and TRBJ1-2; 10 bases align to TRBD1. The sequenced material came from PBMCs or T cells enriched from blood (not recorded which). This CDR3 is CASSRGQGVDYGYTF. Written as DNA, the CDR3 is TGTGCCAGCAGCCGAGGACAGGGGGTGGACTATGGCTACACCTTC.